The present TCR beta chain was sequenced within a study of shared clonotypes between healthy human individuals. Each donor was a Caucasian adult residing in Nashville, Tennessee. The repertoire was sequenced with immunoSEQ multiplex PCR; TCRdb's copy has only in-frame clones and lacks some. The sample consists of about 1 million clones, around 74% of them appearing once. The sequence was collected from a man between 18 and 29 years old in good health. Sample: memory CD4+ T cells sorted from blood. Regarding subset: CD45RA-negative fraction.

The CDR3 here is CASSSGQSSYEQYF. As DNA, the CDR3 is TGTGCCAGCAGTAGTGGGCAGTCCTCCTACGAGCAGTACTTC. J is TRBJ2-7 and V is TRBV5-8; D unresolved. V was trimmed by 5 bases and J by 0 bases, leaving 12 bases between them. CDR1 and CDR2 (germline): SGHTS, YDEGEE. The CDR3 is made up of 14 amino acids.